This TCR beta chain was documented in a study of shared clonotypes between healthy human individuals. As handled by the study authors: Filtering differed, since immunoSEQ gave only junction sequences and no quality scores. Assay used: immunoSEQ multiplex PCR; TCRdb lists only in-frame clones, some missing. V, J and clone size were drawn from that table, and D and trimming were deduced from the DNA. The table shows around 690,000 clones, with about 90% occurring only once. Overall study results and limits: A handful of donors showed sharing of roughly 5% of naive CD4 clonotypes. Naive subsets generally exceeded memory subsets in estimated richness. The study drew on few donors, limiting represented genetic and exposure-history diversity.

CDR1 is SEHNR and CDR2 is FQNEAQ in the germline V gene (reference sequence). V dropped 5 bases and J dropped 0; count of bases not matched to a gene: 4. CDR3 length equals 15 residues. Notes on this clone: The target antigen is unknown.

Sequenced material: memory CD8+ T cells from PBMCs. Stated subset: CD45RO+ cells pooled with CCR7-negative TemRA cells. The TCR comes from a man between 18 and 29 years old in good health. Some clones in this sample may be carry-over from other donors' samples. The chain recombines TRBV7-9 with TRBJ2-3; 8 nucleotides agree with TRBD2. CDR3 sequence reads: CASSPREGSTDTQYF. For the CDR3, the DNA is TGTGCCAGCAGCCCACGGGAGGGTAGCACAGATACGCAGTATTTT.